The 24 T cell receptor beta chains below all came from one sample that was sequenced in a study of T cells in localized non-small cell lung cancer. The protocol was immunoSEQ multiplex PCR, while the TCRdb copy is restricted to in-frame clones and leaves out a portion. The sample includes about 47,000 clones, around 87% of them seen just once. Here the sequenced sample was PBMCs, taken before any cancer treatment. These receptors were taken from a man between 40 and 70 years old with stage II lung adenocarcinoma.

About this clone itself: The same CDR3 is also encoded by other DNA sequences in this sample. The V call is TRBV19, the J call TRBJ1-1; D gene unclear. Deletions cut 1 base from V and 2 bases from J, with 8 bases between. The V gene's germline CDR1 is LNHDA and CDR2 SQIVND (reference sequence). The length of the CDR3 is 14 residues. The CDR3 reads CASSIVGINTEAFF. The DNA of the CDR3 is TGTGCCAGTAGTATAGTGGGGATAAACACTGAAGCTTTCTTT.

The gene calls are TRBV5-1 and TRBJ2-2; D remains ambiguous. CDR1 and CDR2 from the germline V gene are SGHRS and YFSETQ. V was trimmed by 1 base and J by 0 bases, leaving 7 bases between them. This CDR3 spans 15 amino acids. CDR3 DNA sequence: TGCGCCAGCAGCTTGTTTGCCACGAACACCGGGGAGCTGTTTTTT. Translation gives CASSLFATNTGELFF. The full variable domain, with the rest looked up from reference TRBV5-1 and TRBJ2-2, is KAGVTQTPRYLIKTRGQQVTLSCSPISGHRSVSWYQQTPGQGLQFLFEYFSETQRNKGNFPGRFSGRQFSNSRSEMNVSTLELGDSALYLCASSLFATNTGELFFGEGSRLTVL.

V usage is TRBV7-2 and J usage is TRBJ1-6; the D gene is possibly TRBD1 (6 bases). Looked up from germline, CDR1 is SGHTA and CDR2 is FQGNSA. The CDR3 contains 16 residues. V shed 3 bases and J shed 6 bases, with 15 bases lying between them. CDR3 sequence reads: CASSFVTGAVNSPLHF. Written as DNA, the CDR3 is TGTGCCAGCAGCTTTGTTACGGGGGCGGTTAATTCACCCCTCCACTTT. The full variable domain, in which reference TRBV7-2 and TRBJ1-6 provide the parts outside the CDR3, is GAGVSQSPSNKVTEKGKDVELRCDPISGHTALYWYRQSLGQGLEFLIYFQGNSAPDKSGLPSDRFSAERTGGSVSTLTIQRTQQEDSAVYLCASSFVTGAVNSPLHFGNGTRLTVT.

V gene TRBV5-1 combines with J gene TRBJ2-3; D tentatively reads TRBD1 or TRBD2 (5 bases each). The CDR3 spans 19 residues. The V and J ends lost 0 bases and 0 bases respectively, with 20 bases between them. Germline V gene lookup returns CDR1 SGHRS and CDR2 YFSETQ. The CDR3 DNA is TGCGCCAGCAGCTTGGGTCTCGGGACGGAAGATTTTAGCACAGATACGCAGTATTTT. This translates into CASSLGLGTEDFSTDTQYF.

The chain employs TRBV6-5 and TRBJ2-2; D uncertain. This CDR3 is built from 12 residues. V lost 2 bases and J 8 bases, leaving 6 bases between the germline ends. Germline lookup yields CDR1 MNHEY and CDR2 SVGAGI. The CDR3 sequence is CASSYGTGELFF. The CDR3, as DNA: TGTGCCAGCAGTTACGGAACAGGGGAGCTGTTTTTT.

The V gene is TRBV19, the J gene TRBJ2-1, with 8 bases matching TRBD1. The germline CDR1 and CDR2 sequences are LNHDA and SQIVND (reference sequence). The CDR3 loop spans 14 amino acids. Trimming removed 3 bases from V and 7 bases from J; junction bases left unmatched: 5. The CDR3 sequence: CASSIWDRYNEQFF. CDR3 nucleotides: TGTGCCAGTAGTATCTGGGACAGGTATAATGAGCAGTTCTTC.

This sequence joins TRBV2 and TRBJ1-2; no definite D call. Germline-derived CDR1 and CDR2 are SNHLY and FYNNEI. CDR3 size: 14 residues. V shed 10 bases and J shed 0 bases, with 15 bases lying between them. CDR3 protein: CATLDGDTNYGYTF. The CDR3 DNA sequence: TGTGCCACCTTGGACGGCGACACTAACTATGGCTACACCTTC.

CDR3 amino acids: CASSMGLAGGQADTQYF. As DNA, the CDR3 is TGTGCCAGTAGTATGGGACTAGCGGGGGGGCAGGCAGATACGCAGTATTTT. The chain uses TRBV19 and TRBJ2-3, with TRBD2 identical over 16 bases. With 3 bases clipped from V and 4 bases from J, the junction kept 4 bases outside the gene matches. The CDR3 has 17 amino acids. The V gene's germline CDR1 is LNHDA and CDR2 SQIVND (reference sequence).

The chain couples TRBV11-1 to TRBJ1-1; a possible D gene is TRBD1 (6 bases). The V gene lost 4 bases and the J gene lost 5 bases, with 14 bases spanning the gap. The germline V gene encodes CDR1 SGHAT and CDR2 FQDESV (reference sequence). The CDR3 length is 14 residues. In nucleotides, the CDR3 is TGTGCCAGCAGCTCAGGACAGCTTCGGACTGAAGCTTTCTTT. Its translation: CASSSGQLRTEAFF. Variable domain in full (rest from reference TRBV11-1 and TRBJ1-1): EAEVAQSPRYKITEKSQAVAFWCDPISGHATLYWYRQILGQGPELLVQFQDESVVDDSQLPKDRFSAERLKGVDSTLKIQPAELGDSAMYLCASSSGQLRTEAFFGQGTRLTVV.

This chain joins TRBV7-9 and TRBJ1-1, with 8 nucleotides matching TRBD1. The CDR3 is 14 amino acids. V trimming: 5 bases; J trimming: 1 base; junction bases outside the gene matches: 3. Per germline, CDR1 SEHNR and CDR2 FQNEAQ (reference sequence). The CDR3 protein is CASSRTGQNTEAFF. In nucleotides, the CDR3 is TGTGCCAGCAGCCGGACAGGGCAGAACACTGAAGCTTTCTTT. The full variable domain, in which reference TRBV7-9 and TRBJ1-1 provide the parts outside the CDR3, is DTGVSQNPRHKITKRGQNVTFRCDPISEHNRLYWYRQTLGQGPEFLTYFQNEAQLEKSRLLSDRFSAERPKGSFSTLEIQRTEQGDSAMYLCASSRTGQNTEAFFGQGTRLTVV.

CDR3 DNA: TGTGCCAGCAGTTCCTCGGGGGCCCCGGAGTACTTC. Residues: CASSSSGAPEYF. The J gene is TRBJ2-5, the V gene TRBV28; D is tentatively TRBD1 or TRBD2 (6 bases each). V was pared by 4 bases and J by 12 bases, with 15 bases between. The V gene's germline CDR1 is MDHEN and CDR2 SYDVKM. The CDR3 spans 12 residues.

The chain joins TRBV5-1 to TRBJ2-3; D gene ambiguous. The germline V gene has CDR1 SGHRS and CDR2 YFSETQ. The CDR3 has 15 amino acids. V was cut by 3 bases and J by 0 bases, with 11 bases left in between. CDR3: CASSSDVPSTDTQYF. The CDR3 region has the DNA TGCGCCAGCAGCTCTGACGTTCCTAGCACAGATACGCAGTATTTT.

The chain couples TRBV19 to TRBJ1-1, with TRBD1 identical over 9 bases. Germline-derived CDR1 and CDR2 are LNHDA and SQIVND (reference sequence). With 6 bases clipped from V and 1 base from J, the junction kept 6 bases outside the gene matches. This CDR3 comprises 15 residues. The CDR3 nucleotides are TGTGCCAGTAGACCGGGACAGGGATCGAACACTGAAGCTTTCTTT. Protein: CASRPGQGSNTEAFF.

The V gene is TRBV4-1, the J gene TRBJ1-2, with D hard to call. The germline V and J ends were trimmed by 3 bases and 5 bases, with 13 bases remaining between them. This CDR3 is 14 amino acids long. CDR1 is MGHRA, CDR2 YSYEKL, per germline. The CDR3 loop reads CASSHPQVGYGYTF. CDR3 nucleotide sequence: TGCGCCAGCAGCCACCCCCAGGTGGGTTATGGCTACACCTTC.

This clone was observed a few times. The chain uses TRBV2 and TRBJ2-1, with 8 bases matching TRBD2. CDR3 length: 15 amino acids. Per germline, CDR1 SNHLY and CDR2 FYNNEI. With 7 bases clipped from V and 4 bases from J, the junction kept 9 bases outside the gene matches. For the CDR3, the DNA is TGTGCCAGCACGGGTAGGAAGCGGGGGTACAATGAGCAGTTCTTC. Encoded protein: CASTGRKRGYNEQFF.

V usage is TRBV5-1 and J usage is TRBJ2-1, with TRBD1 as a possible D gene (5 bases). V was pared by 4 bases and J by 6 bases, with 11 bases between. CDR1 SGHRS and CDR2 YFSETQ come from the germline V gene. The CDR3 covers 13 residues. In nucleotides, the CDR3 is TGCGCCAGCAGCCCCGACAGCCTCAATGAGCAGTTCTTC. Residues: CASSPDSLNEQFF. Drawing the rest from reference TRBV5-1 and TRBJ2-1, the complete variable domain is KAGVTQTPRYLIKTRGQQVTLSCSPISGHRSVSWYQQTPGQGLQFLFEYFSETQRNKGNFPGRFSGRQFSNSRSEMNVSTLELGDSALYLCASSPDSLNEQFFGPGTRLTVL.

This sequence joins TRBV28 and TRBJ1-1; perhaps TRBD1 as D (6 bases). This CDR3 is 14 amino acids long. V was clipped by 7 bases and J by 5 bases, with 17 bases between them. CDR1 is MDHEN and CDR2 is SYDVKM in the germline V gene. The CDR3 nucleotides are TGTGCCAGCACCACCCAGGGGACGGGGACTGAAGCTTTCTTT. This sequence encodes CASTTQGTGTEAFF.

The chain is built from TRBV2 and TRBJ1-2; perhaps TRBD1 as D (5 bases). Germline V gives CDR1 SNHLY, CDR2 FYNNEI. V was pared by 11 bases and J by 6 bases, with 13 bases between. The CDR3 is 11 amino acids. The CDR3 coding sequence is TGTGCCCCCCGGGAGGGGCATGGCTACACCTTC. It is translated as CAPREGHGYTF.

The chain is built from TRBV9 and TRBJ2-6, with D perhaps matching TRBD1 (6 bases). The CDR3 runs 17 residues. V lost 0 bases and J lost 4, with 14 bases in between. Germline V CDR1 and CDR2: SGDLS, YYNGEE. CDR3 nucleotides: TGTGCCAGCAGCGTAGCGGGCAGGGGTGCGGGGGCCAACGTCCTGACTTTC. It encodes CASSVAGRGAGANVLTF.

As DNA, the CDR3 is TGCGCCAGCAGCTTGGAACGGGACAGTGAAGCTTTCTTT. It translates to CASSLERDSEAFF. This chain joins TRBV5-1 and TRBJ1-1; 7 bases align to TRBD1. J lost 7 bases, V lost 0 bases, and 3 bases had no gene match. The CDR3 has 13 amino acids. CDR1 is SGHRS and CDR2 is YFSETQ in the germline V gene.

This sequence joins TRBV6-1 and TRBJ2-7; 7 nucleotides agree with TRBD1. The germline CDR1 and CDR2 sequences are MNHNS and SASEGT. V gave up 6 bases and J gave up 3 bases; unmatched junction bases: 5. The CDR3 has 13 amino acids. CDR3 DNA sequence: TGTGCCAGCAGACCGGGACAGAACTACGAGCAGTACTTC. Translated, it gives CASRPGQNYEQYF.

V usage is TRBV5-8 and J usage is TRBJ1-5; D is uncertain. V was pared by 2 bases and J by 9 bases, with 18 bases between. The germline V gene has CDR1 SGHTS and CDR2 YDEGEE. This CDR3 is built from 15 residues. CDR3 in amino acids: CASSFGPQLVLPQHF. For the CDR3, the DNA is TGTGCCAGCAGCTTCGGCCCCCAATTGGTTCTGCCCCAGCATTTT.

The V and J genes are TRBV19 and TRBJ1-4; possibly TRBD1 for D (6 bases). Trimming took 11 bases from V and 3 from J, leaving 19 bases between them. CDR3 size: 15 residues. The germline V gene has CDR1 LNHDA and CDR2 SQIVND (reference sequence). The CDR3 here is CAVSPGASANEKLFF. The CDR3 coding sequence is TGTGCCGTCTCGCCAGGGGCCTCCGCTAATGAAAAACTGTTTTTT.

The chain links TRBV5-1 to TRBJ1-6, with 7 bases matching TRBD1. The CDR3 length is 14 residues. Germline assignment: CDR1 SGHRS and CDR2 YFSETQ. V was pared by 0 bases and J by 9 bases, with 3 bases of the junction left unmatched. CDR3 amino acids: CASSLVQGGSPLHF. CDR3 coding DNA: TGCGCCAGCAGCTTGGTTCAGGGGGGTTCACCCCTCCACTTT. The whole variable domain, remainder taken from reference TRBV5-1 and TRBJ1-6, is KAGVTQTPRYLIKTRGQQVTLSCSPISGHRSVSWYQQTPGQGLQFLFEYFSETQRNKGNFPGRFSGRQFSNSRSEMNVSTLELGDSALYLCASSLVQGGSPLHFGNGTRLTVT.